This T cell receptor (beta chain) emerged from a study of T cell repertoires in cytomegalovirus infection (dated by TCRdb to between 2018 and 2020). About the investigation overall: Alongside well-studied HLA-B-restricted epitopes, the peptide stimulations were aimed at recently identified HLA-C-restricted CMV epitopes, whose presentation resists viral immunomodulation. The HLA type of each donor mattered for the analysis, because public TCR beta signatures pointed to carriage of CMV infection along with the matching HLA type. General findings and caveats noted by the study authors: Carriers of CMV infection plus the relevant HLA type were discriminated by the cumulative frequency of public TCR beta family members in the study cohort and in an independent approximately 350-donor cohort. The ex vivo response was dominated by HLA-C-restricted CMV-specific TCR beta clonotypes, and the single most frequent clonotype in two of eight donors was supplied by these HLA-C-restricted clonotypes.

The meaning of the sample's treatment or condition label: in vitro stimulation with specific CMV peptide epitopes to enrich CMV-specific T cells. These reads were obtained on an Illumina HiSeq 1500. Starting from the raw public reads, TCRdb applied fastp trimming at Q25, assembled clones with MiXCR and retained in-frame beta chains. Merged by CDR3 protein, the rows form single entries marked with the most common genes and DNA. This sample is represented by approximately 300,000 distinct CDR3 sequences; 25% to 30% of them were singletons. The ten largest clones capture 20% of the sample. Including cysteine and phenylalanine, the CDR3 has 15 amino acids. The read is trimmed to its CDR3 DNA, 45 bases read in frame from base 1. CDR1 MNHGY and CDR2 SAAAGT were looked up in the germline V gene. Germline trimming: 7 bases from V, 2 bases from J; junction bases outside gene matches: 8. Turning to this clonotype: The specificity of this receptor is unknown. Base qualities are not at hand, and no much larger clone is one base apart.

The chain is made from TRBV6-8 and TRBJ2-7, and 10 junctional nucleotides match TRBD2. The source is a human donor in good health (CMV status not recorded). Some clones in this sample may be carry-over from other donors' samples. The sample was cultured PBMCs, taken from culture after CMV antigen stimulation. At the DNA level, the sequence is TGTGCCAGCACCCAAAGCGGGAGGGGGACCTACGAGCAGTACTTC. Translation gives CASTQSGRGTYEQYF.